The rows below give T cell receptor beta chains drawn from one sample of a study of T cells in Graves' hyperthyroidism and ophthalmopathy. TCRdb itself ran the multiplex PCR reads through MiXCR, one entry per CDR3 protein. The sample consists of roughly 240,000 distinct CDR3 sequences, around 26% of them appearing once. The sample was blood. The receptors come from a middle-aged woman with Graves' ophthalmopathy. Both conserved end residues are part of each CDR3. Each record gives: J gene, D gene, clone size, V gene, CDR3 protein, CDR3 DNA. The D gene is left open where the match is weak. Where a row states a size, it is once, few, many or the class of an expanded clone; other rows omit it.

j_call: TRBJ1-5
d_call: TRBD1
clone_size: many
v_call: TRBV7-6
cdr3_aa: CASSLKAGQGAYSNQPQHF
cdr3_nt: TGTGCCAGCAGCTTAAAGGCGGGACAGGGGGCGTATAGCAATCAGCCCCAGCATTTT

j_call: TRBJ2-7
d_call: TRBD2
clone_size: many
v_call: TRBV7-9
cdr3_aa: CASSSSGRNYEQYF
cdr3_nt: TGTGCCAGCAGCTCAAGCGGGAGGAACTACGAGCAGTACTTC

j_call: TRBJ2-5
d_call: -
clone_size: once
v_call: TRBV28
cdr3_aa: CASGKREETQYF
cdr3_nt: TGTGCCAGCGGTAAAAGGGAGGAGACCCAGTACTTC

j_call: TRBJ2-5
d_call: -
clone_size: -
v_call: TRBV7-6
cdr3_aa: CASSLGLSRLAQETQYF
cdr3_nt: TGTGCCAGCAGCTTAGGGCTATCGCGGCTAGCTCAAGAGACCCAGTACTTC

j_call: TRBJ2-7
d_call: -
clone_size: few
v_call: TRBV6-2/TRBV6-3
cdr3_aa: CASSYVRRYRSEQYF
cdr3_nt: TGTGCCAGCAGTTACGTTCGCAGGTACCGCTCCGAGCAGTACTTC

j_call: TRBJ2-7
d_call: TRBD1
clone_size: -
v_call: TRBV20-1
cdr3_aa: CSAEGQGAQYF
cdr3_nt: TGCAGTGCAGAGGGACAGGGAGCGCAGTACTTC

j_call: TRBJ2-7
d_call: -
clone_size: many
v_call: TRBV29-1
cdr3_aa: CSAKKPGPKLYEQYF
cdr3_nt: TGCAGCGCGAAAAAACCGGGACCGAAGCTCTACGAGCAGTACTTC

j_call: TRBJ1-2
d_call: -
clone_size: -
v_call: TRBV4-2
cdr3_aa: CAISQRPREGSHGYTF
cdr3_nt: TGTGCCATCAGCCAACGACCCCGGGAGGGAAGCCATGGCTACACCTTC

j_call: TRBJ2-2
d_call: -
clone_size: many
v_call: TRBV19
cdr3_aa: CASTRAVRPNTGELFF
cdr3_nt: TGTGCCAGTACCAGGGCAGTGAGACCGAACACCGGGGAGCTGTTTTTT

j_call: TRBJ2-5
d_call: TRBD2
clone_size: many
v_call: TRBV11-2
cdr3_aa: CASSRGLAVQETQYF
cdr3_nt: TGTGCCAGCAGCCGCGGACTAGCGGTCCAAGAGACCCAGTACTTC

j_call: TRBJ2-7
d_call: -
clone_size: many
v_call: TRBV3-1
cdr3_aa: CASSLAGSRGSYEQYF
cdr3_nt: TGTGCCAGCAGCCTCGCCGGGAGCCGGGGGTCGTACGAGCAGTACTTC

j_call: TRBJ1-5
d_call: TRBD1
clone_size: few
v_call: TRBV27
cdr3_aa: CASSSGTGGSSNQPQHF
cdr3_nt: TGTGCCAGCAGTTCCGGGACAGGGGGCTCTAGCAATCAGCCCCAGCATTTT

j_call: TRBJ2-7
d_call: -
clone_size: many
v_call: TRBV28
cdr3_aa: CASSPMGGGFDYEQYF
cdr3_nt: TGTGCCAGCAGTCCCATGGGGGGTGGGTTCGACTACGAGCAGTACTTC

j_call: TRBJ1-2
d_call: -
clone_size: many
v_call: TRBV10-2
cdr3_aa: CASSGDRYGYTF
cdr3_nt: TGCGCCAGCAGTGGAGACCGCTATGGCTACACCTTC

j_call: TRBJ2-7
d_call: -
clone_size: -
v_call: TRBV20-1
cdr3_aa: CSATQAAGVYEQYF
cdr3_nt: TGCAGTGCAACACAGGCCGCGGGTGTCTACGAGCAGTACTTC

j_call: TRBJ1-6
d_call: -
clone_size: many
v_call: TRBV7-9
cdr3_aa: CASSLERAPLHF
cdr3_nt: TGTGCCAGCAGCTTAGAGAGAGCACCCCTCCACTTT

j_call: TRBJ1-1
d_call: -
clone_size: -
v_call: TRBV30
cdr3_aa: CAWSTRKNTEAFF
cdr3_nt: TGTGCCTGGAGTACAAGGAAAAACACTGAAGCTTTCTTT

j_call: TRBJ1-5
d_call: -
clone_size: -
v_call: TRBV20-1
cdr3_aa: CSARTPGAGNQPQHF
cdr3_nt: TGCAGTGCTCGGACCCCTGGGGCCGGCAATCAGCCCCAGCATTTT

j_call: TRBJ2-2
d_call: -
clone_size: many
v_call: TRBV30
cdr3_aa: CAWGADQSFANTGELFF
cdr3_nt: TGTGCCTGGGGGGCGGACCAGTCGTTCGCGAACACCGGGGAGCTGTTTTTT

j_call: TRBJ2-7
d_call: TRBD1
clone_size: many
v_call: TRBV19
cdr3_aa: CASSTGTANYEQYF
cdr3_nt: TGTGCCAGTAGTACAGGGACAGCGAACTACGAGCAGTACTTC

j_call: TRBJ2-7
d_call: -
clone_size: -
v_call: TRBV6-5
cdr3_aa: CASSYSKLVEQYF
cdr3_nt: TGTGCCAGCAGTTACTCGAAGCTGGTCGAGCAGTACTTC

j_call: TRBJ2-7
d_call: -
clone_size: many
v_call: TRBV28
cdr3_aa: CASSLPQTYEQYF
cdr3_nt: TGTGCCAGCAGTTTACCTCAAACCTACGAGCAGTACTTC

j_call: TRBJ2-5
d_call: -
clone_size: few
v_call: TRBV6-1
cdr3_aa: CASSERVGQPQETQYF
cdr3_nt: TGTGCCAGCAGTGAAAGAGTAGGACAGCCCCAAGAGACCCAGTACTTC